The rows below give T cell receptor beta chains drawn from one sample of a study of shared clonotypes between healthy human individuals. Assay used: immunoSEQ multiplex PCR; TCRdb lists only in-frame clones, some missing. The sample records some 530,000 clones, over 75% being singletons. The sample comprised PBMCs. The receptor set was obtained from a woman in her 40s in good health. Some clones in this sample may be carry-over from other donors' samples. Each CDR3 is given with its conserved first and last residue. Each record gives: J gene, D gene, clone size, V gene, CDR3 protein, CDR3 DNA. A D gene is named only where the DNA matches it firmly. Expanded clones get a size class; other rows say once, few or many, or leave the size out.

TRBJ1-3	TRBD1	NA	TRBV6-5	CASSDRVTGNTIYF	TGTGCCAGCAGCGACAGGGTAACTGGAAACACCATATATTTT
TRBJ1-3	TRBD1	NA	TRBV4-3	CASSLDRGPGNTIYF	TGCGCCAGCAGCCTCGACAGGGGGCCCGGAAACACCATATATTTT
TRBJ2-1	TRBD2	NA	TRBV13	CASSWGGYNEQFF	TGTGCCAGCAGCTGGGGGGGCTACAATGAGCAGTTCTTC
TRBJ2-7	NA	many	TRBV14	CASSHRTYEQYF	TGTGCCAGCAGCCATCGGACCTACGAGCAGTACTTC
TRBJ2-2	NA	NA	TRBV7-2	CASSGRGEHGELFF	TGTGCCAGCAGCGGCCGGGGTGAGCACGGGGAGCTGTTTTTT
TRBJ2-7	NA	NA	TRBV9	CASSVGGEHYEQYF	TGTGCCAGCAGCGTAGGAGGGGAACACTACGAGCAGTACTTC
TRBJ1-2	TRBD1	many	TRBV6-1	CASGTGGYGYTF	TGTGCCAGCGGGACAGGGGGCTATGGCTACACCTTC
TRBJ2-3	NA	NA	TRBV11-2	CASSPRRDGTTDTQYF	TGTGCCAGCAGCCCACGAAGGGATGGAACAACAGATACGCAGTATTTT
TRBJ2-5	TRBD2	once	TRBV5-4	CASSFSGSGETQYF	TGTGCCAGCAGCTTCAGCGGGAGCGGAGAGACCCAGTACTTC
TRBJ2-4	TRBD2	NA	TRBV2	CASRREGILAKNIQYF	TGTGCCAGCAGAAGGGAGGGCATACTAGCCAAAAACATTCAGTACTTC
TRBJ2-3	TRBD2	NA	TRBV7-2	CASSRRLAGDTQYF	TGTGCCAGCAGCCGAAGACTAGCGGGAGATACGCAGTATTTT
TRBJ1-1	NA	NA	TRBV10-1	CASTPPVGTEAFF	TGCGCCAGCACTCCGCCCGTCGGGACAGAAGCTTTCTTT
TRBJ2-5	TRBD2	NA	TRBV5-6	CASSRRSSGRVQETQYF	TGTGCCAGCAGCCGCCGTTCTAGCGGGAGGGTACAAGAGACCCAGTACTTC
TRBJ2-2	NA	NA	TRBV7-2	CASTTVAGELFF	TGTGCCAGCACCACCGTAGCCGGGGAGCTGTTTTTT
TRBJ2-7	NA	NA	TRBV7-3	CASSPTPSQTYEQYF	TGTGCCAGCAGCCCGACCCCTAGCCAGACCTACGAGCAGTACTTC
TRBJ2-1	NA	NA	TRBV5-1	CASSTVAGPLGEQFF	TGCGCCAGCTCTACTGTGGCAGGACCCCTTGGTGAGCAGTTCTTC
TRBJ2-2	NA	NA	TRBV13	CASSLGLSTGELFF	TGTGCCAGCAGCTTGGGACTGAGCACCGGGGAGCTGTTTTTT
TRBJ2-5	NA	NA	TRBV10-1	CASSESGVQETQYF	TGCGCCAGCAGTGAGTCGGGGGTCCAAGAGACCCAGTACTTC
TRBJ2-7	TRBD2	once	TRBV5-6	CASSALTSGFPYEQYF	TGTGCCAGCAGCGCACTAACTAGCGGGTTCCCGTATGAGCAGTACTTC
TRBJ1-1	NA	NA	TRBV2	CASSPETGREAFF	TGTGCCAGCAGTCCAGAGACCGGGAGGGAAGCTTTCTTT
TRBJ2-1	TRBD2	NA	TRBV4-1	CASSQGRASGSSYNEQFF	TGCGCCAGCAGCCAAGGTAGGGCTAGCGGGAGCTCCTACAATGAGCAGTTCTTC
TRBJ2-1	TRBD2	NA	TRBV5-1	CASSLKEGREGYNEQFF	TGCGCCAGCAGCTTGAAGGAAGGACGGGAGGGGTACAATGAGCAGTTCTTC
TRBJ2-2	NA	NA	TRBV27	CASSLITGELFF	TGTGCCAGCAGTTTAATCACCGGGGAGCTGTTTTTT
TRBJ2-5	NA	NA	TRBV7-2	CASSLVAGKETQYF	TGTGCCAGCAGCTTAGTGGCGGGAAAGGAGACCCAGTACTTC
TRBJ1-2	NA	NA	TRBV5-1	CASSLANLVRHDGYTF	TGCGCCAGCAGCTTGGCCAACCTGGTCCGTCATGATGGCTACACCTTC
TRBJ2-7	TRBD2	medium-sized	TRBV19	CASSIGSGGPYEQYF	TGTGCCAGTAGTATTGGGTCGGGAGGCCCCTACGAGCAGTACTTC
TRBJ1-3	NA	NA	TRBV5-1	CASSTEPAGSGNTIYF	TGCGCCAGCAGCACCGAACCCGCGGGCTCTGGAAACACCATATATTTT
TRBJ2-2	NA	NA	TRBV6-5	CASSYSGRTGELFF	TGTGCCAGCAGTTACTCAGGAAGGACCGGGGAGCTGTTTTTT
TRBJ2-3	TRBD2	NA	TRBV7-2	CASSLVLAGGPESDTQYF	TGTGCCAGCAGCTTAGTCCTAGCGGGAGGGCCGGAGTCAGATACGCAGTATTTT
TRBJ1-3	NA	NA	TRBV4-3	CASSQDPAGGNTIYF	TGCGCCAGCAGCCAAGACCCGGCGGGTGGAAACACCATATATTTT
TRBJ1-3	NA	NA	TRBV4-2	CASSRWGGSSEASSGNTIYF	TGTGCCAGCAGCCGTTGGGGTGGTTCGTCGGAGGCTTCCTCTGGAAACACCATATATTTT
TRBJ2-5	NA	NA	TRBV5-4	CASSFGASPTETQYF	TGTGCCAGCAGCTTTGGGGCTAGTCCAACAGAGACCCAGTACTTC
TRBJ2-7	NA	once	TRBV11-2	CASSFSELVWVGEQYF	TGTGCCAGCAGCTTTAGCGAACTAGTTTGGGTTGGCGAGCAGTACTTC
TRBJ2-1	TRBD2	NA	TRBV6-5	CASSWTSGSPNEQFF	TGTGCCAGCAGTTGGACTAGCGGGAGCCCCAATGAGCAGTTCTTC
TRBJ1-5	NA	NA	TRBV28	CASSPGTVLNQPQHF	TGTGCCAGCAGTCCAGGGACCGTTCTCAATCAGCCCCAGCATTTT
TRBJ1-1	NA	NA	TRBV19	CASSIVRNTEAFF	TGTGCCAGTAGTATAGTCCGGAACACTGAAGCTTTCTTT
TRBJ2-1	TRBD1	once	TRBV7-8	CASSFSIQGPSFYEQFF	TGTGCCAGCAGCTTTTCCATACAGGGGCCTTCTTTTTATGAGCAGTTCTTC
TRBJ1-2	TRBD1	once	TRBV4-1	CASSQPGQPYGYTF	TGCGCCAGCAGCCAACCGGGACAGCCTTATGGCTACACCTTC
TRBJ2-5	NA	NA	TRBV6-5	CASSFGPQETQYF	TGTGCCAGCAGTTTTGGGCCCCAAGAGACCCAGTACTTC
TRBJ1-3	NA	NA	TRBV6-6	CASSSLTISGNTIYF	TGTGCCAGCAGTTCCTTAACTATCTCTGGAAACACCATATATTTT
TRBJ1-2	NA	NA	TRBV5-6	CASSLHSRDGYTF	TGTGCCAGCAGCTTGCACAGTCGGGATGGCTACACCTTC
TRBJ2-7	NA	NA	TRBV11-2	CASSLGAVLSYEQYF	TGTGCCAGCAGCCTCGGGGCAGTACTCTCCTACGAGCAGTACTTC
TRBJ2-7	NA	NA	TRBV5-6	CASSLGGSSYEQYF	TGTGCCAGCAGCTTGGGGGGTAGCTCCTACGAGCAGTACTTC
TRBJ2-7	NA	NA	TRBV19	CASSIAGANHEQYF	TGTGCCAGTAGTATAGCGGGGGCAAACCACGAGCAGTACTTC
TRBJ2-7	TRBD1	NA	TRBV7-6	CASSQQGGYYEQYF	TGTGCCAGCAGCCAGCAAGGGGGCTACTACGAGCAGTACTTC
TRBJ1-2	NA	few	TRBV6-5	CASSYFSGHQNGYTF	TGTGCCAGCAGTTACTTCTCAGGGCACCAGAATGGCTACACCTTC
TRBJ1-3	NA	NA	TRBV4-2	CASSQGASSGNTIYF	TGTGCCAGCAGCCAAGGGGCTAGCTCTGGAAACACCATATATTTT
TRBJ1-1	TRBD1	NA	TRBV11-2	CASSERTGNTEAFF	TGTGCCAGCAGCGAACGGACAGGGAACACTGAAGCTTTCTTT
TRBJ2-7	NA	NA	TRBV18	CASSPPQGNEQYF	TGTGCCAGCTCACCACCGCAGGGGAACGAGCAGTACTTC
TRBJ2-7	NA	NA	TRBV18	CASSPGLDAYEQYF	TGTGCCAGCTCACCCGGACTCGACGCCTACGAGCAGTACTTC
TRBJ2-1	TRBD2	NA	TRBV5-1	CASSLELAGGKHEQFF	TGCGCCAGCAGCTTGGAGCTAGCGGGAGGGAAACATGAGCAGTTCTTC